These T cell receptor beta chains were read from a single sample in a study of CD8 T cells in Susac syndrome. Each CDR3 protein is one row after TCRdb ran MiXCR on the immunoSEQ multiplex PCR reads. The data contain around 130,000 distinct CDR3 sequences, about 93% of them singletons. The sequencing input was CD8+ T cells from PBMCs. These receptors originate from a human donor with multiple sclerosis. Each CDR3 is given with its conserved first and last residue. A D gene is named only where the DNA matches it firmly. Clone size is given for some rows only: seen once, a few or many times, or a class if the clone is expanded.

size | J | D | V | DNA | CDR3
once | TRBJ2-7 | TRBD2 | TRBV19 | TGTGCCAGTAGTATTGAAGCGGGAGTTCTTGGAACCTACGAGCAGTACTTC | CASSIEAGVLGTYEQYF
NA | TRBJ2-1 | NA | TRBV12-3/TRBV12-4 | TGTGCCAGCAGTTTACGGGTGATGGACAATGAGCAGTTCTTC | CASSLRVMDNEQFF
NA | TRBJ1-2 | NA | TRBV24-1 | TGTGCCACCAGTGCAAGGGGTACCTATGGCTACACCTTC | CATSARGTYGYTF
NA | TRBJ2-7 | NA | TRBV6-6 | TGTGCCAGCAATAACGAGGAGCTCTACGAGCAGTACTTC | CASNNEELYEQYF
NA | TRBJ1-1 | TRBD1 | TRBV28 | TGTGCCAGCAGAGCGACAGGGGGCGGTGGGGCTTTCTTT | CASRATGGGGAFF
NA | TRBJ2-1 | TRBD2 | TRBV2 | TGTGCCAGCAGTGTAGGTAGCGGGACCTACAATGAGCAGTTCTTC | CASSVGSGTYNEQFF
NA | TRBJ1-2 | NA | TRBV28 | TGTGCCAGCAGTCTTGGCCCCTTCGACACCTTC | CASSLGPFDTF
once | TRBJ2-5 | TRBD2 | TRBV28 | TGTGCCAGCAGGCAGCGGGGAGAAGAGACCCAGTACTTC | CASRQRGEETQYF
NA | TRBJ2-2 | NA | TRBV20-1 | TGCAGTGCTGATTTGTGGGAGAACCCTTCCGGGGAGCTGTTTTTT | CSADLWENPSGELFF
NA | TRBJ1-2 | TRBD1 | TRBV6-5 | TGTGCCAGCAGTTACCCACTCGGGAAGACAGGGCGGTATGGCTACACCTTC | CASSYPLGKTGRYGYTF
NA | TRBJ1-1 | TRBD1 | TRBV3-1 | TGTGCCAGCAGCCACGACAGGGTTGATGAAGCTTTCTTT | CASSHDRVDEAFF
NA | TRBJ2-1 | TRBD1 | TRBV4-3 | TGCGCCAGCAGCCCAGGACAGGGGGGGAGGAATGAGCAGTTCTTC | CASSPGQGGRNEQFF
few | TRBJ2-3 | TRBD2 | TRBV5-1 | TGTGCCAGCAGCCCCTGGACTAGCGGTAGCACAGATACGCAGTATTTT | CASSPWTSGSTDTQYF
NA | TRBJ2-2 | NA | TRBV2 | TGTGCCAGCAGTGAGGCACACCTGAACACCGGGGAGCTGTTTTTT | CASSEAHLNTGELFF
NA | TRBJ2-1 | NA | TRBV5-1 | TGCGCCAGCGGTACGGGAGACAATGAGCAGTTCTTC | CASGTGDNEQFF
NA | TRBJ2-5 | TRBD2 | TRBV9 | TGTGCCAGCAGCGACGGGACTAGTAACCAAGAGACCCAGTACTTC | CASSDGTSNQETQYF
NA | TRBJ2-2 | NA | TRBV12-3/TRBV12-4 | TGTGCCAGCAGTCGGACTGGAGACACCGGGGAGCTGTTTTTT | CASSRTGDTGELFF
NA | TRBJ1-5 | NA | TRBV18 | TGTGCCAGCTCACCACATACCGCCCTGGTGAGTCAGCCCCAGCATTTT | CASSPHTALVSQPQHF
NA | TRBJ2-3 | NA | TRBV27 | TGTGCCAGCAGTTTTGGGAGGGATACGCAGTATTTT | CASSFGRDTQYF
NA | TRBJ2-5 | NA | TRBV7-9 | TGTGCCAGCAGCCGATGGACAGAACAAGAGACCCAGTACTTC | CASSRWTEQETQYF
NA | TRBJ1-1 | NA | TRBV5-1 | TGCGCCAGCCGCCGTGGATGGGGGGCCAACACTGAAGCTTTCTTT | CASRRGWGANTEAFF
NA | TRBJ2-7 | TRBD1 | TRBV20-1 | TGCAGTGCTATCGGGACAGATCCTACGAAGCAGTACTTC | CSAIGTDPTKQYF
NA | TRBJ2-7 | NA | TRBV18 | TGTGCCAGCTCACCGGAAGGACAGGGAGGGTACGAGCAGTACTTC | CASSPEGQGGYEQYF
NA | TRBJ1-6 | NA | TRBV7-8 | TGTGCCAGCAGCTACGACTCCTATAATTCACCCCTCCACTTT | CASSYDSYNSPLHF
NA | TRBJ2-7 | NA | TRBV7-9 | TGTGCCAGCAGTCCCTTTCAGGACAGTACCTACGAGCAGTACTTC | CASSPFQDSTYEQYF
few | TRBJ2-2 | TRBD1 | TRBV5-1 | TGCGCCAGCAGCTCCTATCGACAGGGGGCCGGGGAGCTGTTTTTT | CASSSYRQGAGELFF
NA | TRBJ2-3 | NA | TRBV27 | TGTGCCAGCAGTTTATTTTGGGTTGGGACGGCTACAGATACGCAGTATTTT | CASSLFWVGTATDTQYF
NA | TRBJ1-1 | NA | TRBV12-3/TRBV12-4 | TGTGCCAGCCGAAACCCGGTTACGGGACCTGAAGCTTTCTTT | CASRNPVTGPEAFF
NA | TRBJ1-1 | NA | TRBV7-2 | TGTGCCAGCAGCTTAGTGGGGTTGAACACTGAAGCTTTCTTT | CASSLVGLNTEAFF
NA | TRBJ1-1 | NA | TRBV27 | TGTGCCAGCAGTTGGTTGGGGGGGACTGAAGCTTTCTTT | CASSWLGGTEAFF
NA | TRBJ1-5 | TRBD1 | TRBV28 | TGTGCCAGCAGTATTATACAGGGGGCGCAGCCCCAGCATTTT | CASSIIQGAQPQHF
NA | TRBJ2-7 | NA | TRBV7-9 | TGTGCCAGCAGCCCTCAGGTTCGCTACGAGCAGTACTTC | CASSPQVRYEQYF
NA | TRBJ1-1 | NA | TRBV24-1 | TGTGCCACCAGTGACTCAACAGGGCTCAATGAAGCTTTCTTT | CATSDSTGLNEAFF
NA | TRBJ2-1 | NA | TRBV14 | TGTGCCAGCAGCTACGGGCCCTCAACGGGCAATGAGCAGTTCTTC | CASSYGPSTGNEQFF
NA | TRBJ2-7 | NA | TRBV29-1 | TGCAGCGTCGTCTCCTACGAGCAGTACTTC | CSVVSYEQYF
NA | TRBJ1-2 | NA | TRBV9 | TGTGCCAGCAGCGTAGCTACGGGGAACTATGGCTACACCTTC | CASSVATGNYGYTF
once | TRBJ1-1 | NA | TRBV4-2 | TGTGCCAGCAGCCAAGATGACATGAACACTGAAGCTTTCTTT | CASSQDDMNTEAFF
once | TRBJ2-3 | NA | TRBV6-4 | TGTGCCAGTTCCCCGGCTAGTTCAGATACGCAGTATTTT | CASSPASSDTQYF
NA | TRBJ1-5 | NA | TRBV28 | TGTGCCAGCAAAAAGGGTGAGGAATATAGCAATCAGCCCCAGCATTTT | CASKKGEEYSNQPQHF
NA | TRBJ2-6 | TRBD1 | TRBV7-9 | TGTGCCAGCAGCTCCGGACAGGTTTTAGATCGGGCCAACGTCCTGACTTTC | CASSSGQVLDRANVLTF
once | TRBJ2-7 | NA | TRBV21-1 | TGTGCCAGCAGCAACGACAGGGGAAGTCACGAGCAGTACTTC | CASSNDRGSHEQYF
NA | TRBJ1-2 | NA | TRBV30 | TGTGCCTGGAGCCCGGGAACGGGAGGCTACACCTTC | CAWSPGTGGYTF
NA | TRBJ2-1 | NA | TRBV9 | TGTGCCAGCAGCGAAGGGAGTAATGAGCAGTTCTTC | CASSEGSNEQFF
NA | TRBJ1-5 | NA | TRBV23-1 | TGCGCCAGCAGTCAATTACGGGTTTGGAATCAGCCCCAGCATTTT | CASSQLRVWNQPQHF
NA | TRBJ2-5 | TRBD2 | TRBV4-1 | TGCGCCAGCAGCCAACTTGGACTAGCGGAAGAGACCCAGTACTTC | CASSQLGLAEETQYF
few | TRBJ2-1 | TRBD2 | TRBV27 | TGTGCCAGCAGTCTACTAGCGGGAGGCAATGAGCAGTTCTTC | CASSLLAGGNEQFF
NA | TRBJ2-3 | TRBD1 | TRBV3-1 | TGTGCCAGCAGCCAAGAGGGACAGGGGAACACAGATACGCAGTATTTT | CASSQEGQGNTDTQYF
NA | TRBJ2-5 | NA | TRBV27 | TGTGCCAGCAGGGGACCTGGCCCAGAGACCCAGTACTTC | CASRGPGPETQYF
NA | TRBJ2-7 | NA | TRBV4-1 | TGCGCCAGCAGCCAAGCAGGCTACAAACAACAAAGGCAGTACTTC | CASSQAGYKQQRQYF
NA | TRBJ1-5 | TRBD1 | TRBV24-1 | TGTGCCACCAGGGGGGGACAGCCTAATCAGCCCCAGCATTTT | CATRGGQPNQPQHF
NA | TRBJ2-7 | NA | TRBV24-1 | TGTGCCACCAGTGATTTGGCGGGAAAGAGGCAGTACTTC | CATSDLAGKRQYF